This is a list of T cell receptor beta chains from one sample in a study of human T cells and chemical hapten exposure. Each CDR3 protein gets one entry after TCRdb re-called the RACE reads with MiXCR. The table shows 300,000 to 450,000 distinct CDR3 sequences, with 4% to 5.5% occurring only once. Sequences were derived from whole blood, sampled in connection with sensitization to the hapten diphenylcyclopropenone (DPC). The source of these receptors is a woman between 45 and 60 years old with alopecia areata. Some clones in this sample may be carry-over from other donors' samples. CDR3s include the opening cysteine and the closing phenylalanine or tryptophan. The listing skips clone size in some rows; elsewhere it reads once, few, many or a size class.

j_gene,abundance,v_gene,CDR3aa
TRBJ1-3,few,TRBV13,CASSPGRGIGNTIYF
TRBJ2-2,few,TRBV5-1,CASSRGEGLHGELFF
TRBJ2-2,few,TRBV7-6,CASTALGQGRTGELFF
TRBJ2-2,few,TRBV12-3/TRBV12-4,CASSFSLGELFF
TRBJ2-5,many,TRBV29-1,CSVTGGLEETQYF
TRBJ2-1,few,TRBV29-1,CSVASGIPQGFF
TRBJ2-2,.,TRBV12-3/TRBV12-4,CASSFSDRNTGELFF
TRBJ2-7,.,TRBV9,CASSPTQGQQYEQYF
TRBJ2-1,many,TRBV2,CASSEAEQFF
TRBJ2-6,many,TRBV20-1,CSARDRQVSGANVLTF
TRBJ1-4,.,TRBV12-3/TRBV12-4,CASSGQEGTNEKLFF
TRBJ1-6,.,TRBV10-2,CASSESLGSYNSPLHF
TRBJ2-1,many,TRBV10-3,CAWEGGSSYNEQFF
TRBJ2-2,few,TRBV9,CASSVAVIGELFF
TRBJ2-1,few,TRBV7-8,CASSLDRGGANNEQFF
TRBJ1-5,.,TRBV15,CATSRDFKTGMYQPQHF
TRBJ1-1,.,TRBV4-1,CASSHSEGGTEAFF
TRBJ2-6,few,TRBV10-3,CAISGAGTGALGANVLTF